A selection of T cell receptor beta chains follows, all from one sample in a study of T cell responses to AZD1222 COVID-19 vaccine. Clones were read by immunoSEQ multiplex PCR, and TCRdb kept only the in-frame ones, dropping some. Altogether 150,000 to 160,000 clones are present, roughly nine tenths being singletons, with the ten largest covering approximately 20%. The specimen comprised peripheral blood, sampled on day 0 of AZD1222 vaccination. These receptors originate from an adult in good health. Both conserved end residues are part of each CDR3. The D gene is left open where the match is weak. The size field is filled for only some rows; it gives once, few, many or a size class.

d_gene: .
abundance: .
v_gene: TRBV9
j_gene: TRBJ2-4
CDR3aa: CASSVDEGMADIQYF
CDR3nt: TGTGCCAGCAGCGTAGACGAGGGGATGGCGGACATTCAGTACTTC

d_gene: .
abundance: .
v_gene: TRBV7-2
j_gene: TRBJ2-7
CDR3aa: CASSYTGEQYF
CDR3nt: TGTGCCAGCAGCTATACGGGGGAGCAGTACTTC

d_gene: .
abundance: once
v_gene: TRBV28
j_gene: TRBJ2-1
CDR3aa: CASSLTHRTRGSSYNEQFF
CDR3nt: TGTGCCAGCAGTTTAACGCATCGAACCAGGGGCAGCTCCTACAATGAGCAGTTCTTC

d_gene: .
abundance: .
v_gene: TRBV30
j_gene: TRBJ1-1
CDR3aa: CAWSVTFAGGTEAFF
CDR3nt: TGTGCCTGGAGTGTGACCTTTGCTGGGGGCACTGAAGCTTTCTTT

d_gene: .
abundance: once
v_gene: TRBV27
j_gene: TRBJ1-5
CDR3aa: CASSSAGTYQWQPQHF
CDR3nt: TGTGCCAGCAGTTCGGCCGGGACATACCAATGGCAGCCCCAGCATTTT

d_gene: .
abundance: .
v_gene: TRBV29-1
j_gene: TRBJ1-3
CDR3aa: CSVTVGDTIYF
CDR3nt: TGCAGCGTAACTGTCGGGGACACCATATATTTT

d_gene: TRBD1
abundance: once
v_gene: TRBV4-1
j_gene: TRBJ1-1
CDR3aa: CASSQDPTGLAEAFF
CDR3nt: TGCGCCAGCAGCCAAGATCCGACAGGGCTCGCTGAAGCTTTCTTT

d_gene: TRBD2
abundance: .
v_gene: TRBV9
j_gene: TRBJ2-5
CDR3aa: CASSVGLAGGETQYF
CDR3nt: TGTGCCAGCAGCGTTGGACTAGCGGGAGGGGAGACCCAGTACTTC

d_gene: .
abundance: .
v_gene: TRBV5-1
j_gene: TRBJ2-7
CDR3aa: CASSGIGPNYEQYF
CDR3nt: TGCGCCAGCAGCGGGATCGGGCCAAACTACGAGCAGTACTTC

d_gene: .
abundance: few
v_gene: TRBV5-1
j_gene: TRBJ2-7
CDR3aa: CASSLVGYPSSYEQYF
CDR3nt: TGCGCCAGCAGCTTAGTAGGGTACCCCAGCTCCTACGAGCAGTACTTC

d_gene: .
abundance: .
v_gene: TRBV7-9
j_gene: TRBJ2-1
CDR3aa: CASSLTTGVKGEQFF
CDR3nt: TGTGCCAGCAGCTTAACGACAGGCGTCAAAGGTGAGCAGTTCTTC

d_gene: .
abundance: .
v_gene: TRBV15
j_gene: TRBJ2-3
CDR3aa: CATSRDRGQSYTDTQYF
CDR3nt: TGTGCCACCAGCAGAGATAGGGGTCAGAGCTACACAGATACGCAGTATTTT

d_gene: TRBD1
abundance: .
v_gene: TRBV27
j_gene: TRBJ1-2
CDR3aa: CASSLRQGFSGYTF
CDR3nt: TGTGCCAGCAGTTTAAGACAGGGGTTTAGTGGCTACACCTTC

d_gene: .
abundance: .
v_gene: TRBV5-1
j_gene: TRBJ1-1
CDR3aa: CASSLTGGWAEAFF
CDR3nt: TGCGCCAGCAGCTTGACGGGCGGGTGGGCTGAAGCTTTCTTT

d_gene: .
abundance: .
v_gene: TRBV5-6
j_gene: TRBJ1-1
CDR3aa: CASSRGAYTEAFF
CDR3nt: TGTGCCAGCAGCCGGGGGGCATACACTGAAGCTTTCTTT

d_gene: TRBD1
abundance: .
v_gene: TRBV5-1
j_gene: TRBJ1-2
CDR3aa: CASSSSQGTYYGYTF
CDR3nt: TGCGCCAGCAGCTCTTCACAGGGGACCTACTATGGCTACACCTTC

d_gene: TRBD1
abundance: .
v_gene: TRBV13
j_gene: TRBJ1-4
CDR3aa: CASSLPGQNNEKLFF
CDR3nt: TGTGCCAGCAGCTTACCGGGACAGAATAATGAAAAACTGTTTTTT

d_gene: .
abundance: .
v_gene: TRBV19
j_gene: TRBJ2-1
CDR3aa: CASSMGMVDEQFF
CDR3nt: TGTGCCAGTAGTATGGGGATGGTGGATGAGCAGTTCTTC

d_gene: .
abundance: .
v_gene: TRBV2
j_gene: TRBJ1-5
CDR3aa: CASSETYSNQPQHF
CDR3nt: TGTGCCAGCAGTGAAACTTATAGCAATCAGCCCCAGCATTTT

d_gene: TRBD1
abundance: once
v_gene: TRBV11-2
j_gene: TRBJ1-2
CDR3aa: CASSFDRGGYTF
CDR3nt: TGTGCCAGCAGCTTCGACAGGGGTGGCTACACCTTC

d_gene: .
abundance: .
v_gene: TRBV5-6
j_gene: TRBJ1-1
CDR3aa: CASSSIGLRMGKPEAFF
CDR3nt: TGTGCCAGCAGCTCCATTGGACTCAGGATGGGGAAACCTGAAGCTTTCTTT

d_gene: TRBD1
abundance: .
v_gene: TRBV6-2/TRBV6-3
j_gene: TRBJ1-3
CDR3aa: CASSYSPARDSSGNTIYF
CDR3nt: TGTGCCAGCAGTTACAGTCCGGCGCGGGACAGCTCTGGAAACACCATATATTTT

d_gene: TRBD2
abundance: few
v_gene: TRBV2
j_gene: TRBJ2-3
CDR3aa: CASRIAGRTDTQYF
CDR3nt: TGTGCCAGCAGAATAGCGGGACGCACAGATACGCAGTATTTT

d_gene: .
abundance: .
v_gene: TRBV6-5
j_gene: TRBJ1-4
CDR3aa: CASTRGVTYEKLFF
CDR3nt: TGTGCCAGCACCCGGGGGGTTACTTACGAAAAACTGTTTTTT

d_gene: TRBD1
abundance: .
v_gene: TRBV5-1
j_gene: TRBJ1-1
CDR3aa: CASKGGTGGLNTEAFF
CDR3nt: TGCGCCAGCAAGGGCGGGACAGGGGGCCTGAACACTGAAGCTTTCTTT

d_gene: .
abundance: .
v_gene: TRBV28
j_gene: TRBJ1-2
CDR3aa: CASSSGGSYGYTF
CDR3nt: TGTGCCAGCAGTTCCGGGGGGTCCTATGGCTACACCTTC

d_gene: TRBD1
abundance: .
v_gene: TRBV19
j_gene: TRBJ1-2
CDR3aa: CASRESTGGYYGYTF
CDR3nt: TGTGCCAGTAGAGAGAGTACAGGGGGCTACTATGGCTACACCTTC

d_gene: .
abundance: .
v_gene: TRBV9
j_gene: TRBJ2-2
CDR3aa: CASSVGRPSGELFF
CDR3nt: TGTGCCAGCAGCGTAGGGCGGCCCTCCGGGGAGCTGTTTTTT

d_gene: .
abundance: once
v_gene: TRBV6-5
j_gene: TRBJ1-5
CDR3aa: CASRTTHNQPQHF
CDR3nt: TGTGCCAGCAGGACGACTCACAATCAGCCCCAGCATTTT

d_gene: .
abundance: .
v_gene: TRBV5-1
j_gene: TRBJ1-5
CDR3aa: CASSQDSGNQPQHF
CDR3nt: TGCGCCAGCAGCCAGGACAGTGGCAATCAGCCCCAGCATTTT

d_gene: .
abundance: once
v_gene: TRBV24-1
j_gene: TRBJ1-2
CDR3aa: CATSDGGGYTF
CDR3nt: TGTGCCACCAGTGATGGGGGCGGCTACACCTTC

d_gene: .
abundance: .
v_gene: TRBV7-9
j_gene: TRBJ2-5
CDR3aa: CASSLVIRDQETQYF
CDR3nt: TGTGCCAGCAGCTTAGTGATCAGGGACCAAGAGACCCAGTACTTC

d_gene: .
abundance: once
v_gene: TRBV5-1
j_gene: TRBJ2-1
CDR3aa: CASRPGAQGGEQFF
CDR3nt: TGCGCCAGCCGGCCCGGGGCTCAGGGGGGTGAGCAGTTCTTC

d_gene: .
abundance: once
v_gene: TRBV6-5
j_gene: TRBJ1-2
CDR3aa: CASSYEGDGYTF
CDR3nt: TGTGCCAGCAGTTACGAGGGAGATGGCTACACCTTC

d_gene: .
abundance: few
v_gene: TRBV30
j_gene: TRBJ1-2
CDR3aa: CAWSAQNNYGYTF
CDR3nt: TGTGCCTGGAGTGCACAGAATAACTATGGCTACACCTTC

d_gene: .
abundance: .
v_gene: TRBV24-1
j_gene: TRBJ1-5
CDR3aa: CATSGGLLNQPQHF
CDR3nt: TGTGCCACCAGTGGCGGCCTCCTCAATCAGCCCCAGCATTTT

d_gene: TRBD1
abundance: .
v_gene: TRBV9
j_gene: TRBJ1-3
CDR3aa: CASSAQGATAGNTIYF
CDR3nt: TGTGCCAGCAGCGCACAGGGGGCTACCGCTGGAAACACCATATATTTT

d_gene: .
abundance: .
v_gene: TRBV29-1
j_gene: TRBJ1-1
CDR3aa: CSAQGGANTEAFF
CDR3nt: TGCAGCGCGCAAGGGGGGGCGAACACTGAAGCTTTCTTT

d_gene: .
abundance: .
v_gene: TRBV2
j_gene: TRBJ1-5
CDR3aa: CASSEYSGRDQPQHF
CDR3nt: TGTGCCAGCAGTGAATACTCGGGGCGGGATCAGCCCCAGCATTTT

d_gene: .
abundance: .
v_gene: TRBV18
j_gene: TRBJ1-1
CDR3aa: CASSPPGRGAFF
CDR3nt: TGTGCCAGCTCACCACCGGGTAGGGGAGCTTTCTTT

d_gene: .
abundance: .
v_gene: TRBV30
j_gene: TRBJ1-3
CDR3aa: CAWSGDSRRNTIYF
CDR3nt: TGTGCCTGGAGCGGAGACTCCAGAAGGAACACCATATATTTT

d_gene: .
abundance: .
v_gene: TRBV29-1
j_gene: TRBJ1-1
CDR3aa: CSATNTEAFF
CDR3nt: TGCAGCGCTACTAACACTGAAGCTTTCTTT

d_gene: .
abundance: .
v_gene: TRBV10-2
j_gene: TRBJ2-7
CDR3aa: CASSESIAPYEQYF
CDR3nt: TGCGCCAGCAGTGAGTCGATAGCGCCCTACGAGCAGTACTTC

d_gene: TRBD1
abundance: .
v_gene: TRBV29-1
j_gene: TRBJ2-7
CDR3aa: CSVERYRGMEQYF
CDR3nt: TGCAGCGTTGAAAGGTACAGGGGGATGGAGCAGTACTTC